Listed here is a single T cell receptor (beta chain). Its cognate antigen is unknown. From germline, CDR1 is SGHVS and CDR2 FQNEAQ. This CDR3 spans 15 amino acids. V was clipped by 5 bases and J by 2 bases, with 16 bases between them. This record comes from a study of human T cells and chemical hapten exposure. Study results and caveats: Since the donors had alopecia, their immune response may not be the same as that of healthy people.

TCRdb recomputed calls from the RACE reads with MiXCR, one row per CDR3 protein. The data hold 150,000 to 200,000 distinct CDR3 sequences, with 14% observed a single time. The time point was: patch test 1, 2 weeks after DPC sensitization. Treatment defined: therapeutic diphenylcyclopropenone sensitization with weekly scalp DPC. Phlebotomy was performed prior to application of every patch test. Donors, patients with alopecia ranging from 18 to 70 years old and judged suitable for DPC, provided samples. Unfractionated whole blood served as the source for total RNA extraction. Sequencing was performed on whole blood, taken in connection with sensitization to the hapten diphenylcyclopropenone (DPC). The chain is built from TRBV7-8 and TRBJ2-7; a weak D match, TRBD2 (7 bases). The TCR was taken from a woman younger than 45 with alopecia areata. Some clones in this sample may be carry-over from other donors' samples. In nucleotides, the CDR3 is TGTGCCAGCAGCCCCTACATGGGGGGGCCCTACGAGCAGTACTTC. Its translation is CASSPYMGGPYEQYF.